This T cell receptor (beta chain) was profiled in a study of T cell changes during pregnancy in multiple sclerosis. The CDR3 runs 15 residues. The V and J ends lost 2 bases and 7 bases, in that order; junction bases with no gene match: 5. Per germline, CDR1 SGHRS and CDR2 YFSETQ. Sequenced by immunoSEQ multiplex PCR; TCRdb stores in-frame clones only, minus some. The sample gives 45,000 to 50,000 clones, 94% of which show up once; roughly 5.4% is in the top ten. The sequence derives from a female donor with multiple sclerosis, enrolled in a pregnancy study. The specimen comprised CD8+ T cells from peripheral blood mononuclear cells, sampled before pregnancy. The chain has TRBV5-1 and TRBJ2-1; the match to TRBD1 covers 11 bases. CDR3 protein: CASSFDGQGANEQFF. The CDR3 coding sequence is TGCGCCAGCAGCTTTGACGGACAGGGGGCTAATGAGCAGTTCTTC. Drawing the rest from reference TRBV5-1 and TRBJ2-1, the complete variable domain is KAGVTQTPRYLIKTRGQQVTLSCSPISGHRSVSWYQQTPGQGLQFLFEYFSETQRNKGNFPGRFSGRQFSNSRSEMNVSTLELGDSALYLCASSFDGQGANEQFFGPGTRLTVL.